These T cell receptor beta chains were read from a single sample in a study of T cell responses to AZD1222 COVID-19 vaccine. Assay used: immunoSEQ multiplex PCR; TCRdb lists only in-frame clones, some missing. In the table there are over 100,000 clones, around 90% of which are singletons. The source material was peripheral blood, sampled on day 0 of AZD1222 vaccination. The receptors were gathered from an adult in good health. Each CDR3 is given with its conserved first and last residue. Each record gives: CDR3 protein, clone size, D gene, V gene, J gene. The D gene is left open where the match is weak. Size values are once, few and many counts, or a class for expanded clones, and some rows have none.

CDR3aa: CASSVGTGVFSPLHF
abundance: -
d_gene: TRBD1
v_gene: TRBV6-4
j_gene: TRBJ1-6

CDR3aa: CASSQVAGTDTQYF
abundance: -
d_gene: -
v_gene: TRBV4-1
j_gene: TRBJ2-3

CDR3aa: CATSDLVRGWNTEAFF
abundance: -
d_gene: -
v_gene: TRBV24-1
j_gene: TRBJ1-1

CDR3aa: CASSELYRSGYTF
abundance: -
d_gene: -
v_gene: TRBV25-1
j_gene: TRBJ1-2

CDR3aa: CASGYRGVNEKLFF
abundance: -
d_gene: TRBD1
v_gene: TRBV5-4
j_gene: TRBJ1-4

CDR3aa: CASSQEGATEQYF
abundance: -
d_gene: -
v_gene: TRBV4-3
j_gene: TRBJ2-7

CDR3aa: CASRSGEVNTEAFF
abundance: -
d_gene: -
v_gene: TRBV2
j_gene: TRBJ1-1

CDR3aa: CASSQKGAGQGNGYTF
abundance: -
d_gene: TRBD1
v_gene: TRBV4-1
j_gene: TRBJ1-2

CDR3aa: CAWRRTGLNYGYTF
abundance: -
d_gene: TRBD1
v_gene: TRBV30
j_gene: TRBJ1-2

CDR3aa: CAISDGTGVGGYTF
abundance: -
d_gene: TRBD1
v_gene: TRBV10-3
j_gene: TRBJ1-2

CDR3aa: CAPEGGYTF
abundance: -
d_gene: -
v_gene: TRBV10-1
j_gene: TRBJ1-2

CDR3aa: CASSIDAEYYEQYF
abundance: -
d_gene: -
v_gene: TRBV19
j_gene: TRBJ2-7

CDR3aa: CASRPGQGSPLHF
abundance: -
d_gene: TRBD1
v_gene: TRBV6-6
j_gene: TRBJ1-6

CDR3aa: CASSLDPTGNTEAFF
abundance: once
d_gene: -
v_gene: TRBV5-4
j_gene: TRBJ1-1

CDR3aa: CSARDPRGYTF
abundance: -
d_gene: -
v_gene: TRBV20-1
j_gene: TRBJ1-2

CDR3aa: CASSLVSAGRYEQYF
abundance: -
d_gene: -
v_gene: TRBV5-5
j_gene: TRBJ2-7

CDR3aa: CASSSDSLVVRPTF
abundance: -
d_gene: -
v_gene: TRBV10-1
j_gene: TRBJ1-2

CDR3aa: CASSYGGGYQPQHF
abundance: -
d_gene: -
v_gene: TRBV6-5
j_gene: TRBJ1-5

CDR3aa: CASSLTGVFGNEQFF
abundance: -
d_gene: TRBD1
v_gene: TRBV5-1
j_gene: TRBJ2-1

CDR3aa: CASSRTSDQPQHF
abundance: -
d_gene: -
v_gene: TRBV7-2
j_gene: TRBJ1-5

CDR3aa: CASSQDRGQGAAGYTF
abundance: -
d_gene: TRBD1
v_gene: TRBV3-1/TRBV3-2
j_gene: TRBJ1-2

CDR3aa: CASSHPGHGSELFF
abundance: -
d_gene: -
v_gene: TRBV4-3
j_gene: TRBJ2-2

CDR3aa: CASSEKGDQPQHF
abundance: few
d_gene: -
v_gene: TRBV7-9
j_gene: TRBJ1-5

CDR3aa: CASSFRSGTQNTEAFF
abundance: -
d_gene: -
v_gene: TRBV5-1
j_gene: TRBJ1-1

CDR3aa: CASSMDRGNYGYTF
abundance: -
d_gene: TRBD1
v_gene: TRBV5-4
j_gene: TRBJ1-2

CDR3aa: CASSSGQSGELFF
abundance: -
d_gene: -
v_gene: TRBV6-1
j_gene: TRBJ2-2

CDR3aa: CASSRELQGYYGYTF
abundance: -
d_gene: TRBD1
v_gene: TRBV6-2/TRBV6-3
j_gene: TRBJ1-2

CDR3aa: CASSPRGAYSPLHF
abundance: -
d_gene: -
v_gene: TRBV13
j_gene: TRBJ1-6

CDR3aa: CASHEAGRNTEAFF
abundance: -
d_gene: -
v_gene: TRBV11-2
j_gene: TRBJ1-1

CDR3aa: CASSYEGVVGEAFF
abundance: -
d_gene: -
v_gene: TRBV6-5
j_gene: TRBJ1-1

CDR3aa: CASSQGGGYTF
abundance: few
d_gene: -
v_gene: TRBV3-1/TRBV3-2
j_gene: TRBJ1-2

CDR3aa: CASSIVVGQARAFF
abundance: -
d_gene: TRBD1
v_gene: TRBV19
j_gene: TRBJ1-1

CDR3aa: CATSRGVGSPLHF
abundance: -
d_gene: -
v_gene: TRBV7-3
j_gene: TRBJ1-6

CDR3aa: CASSQAEGSYSPLHF
abundance: -
d_gene: -
v_gene: TRBV3-1/TRBV3-2
j_gene: TRBJ1-6

CDR3aa: CAVRDRGTAPLHF
abundance: -
d_gene: -
v_gene: TRBV19
j_gene: TRBJ1-6

CDR3aa: CSASQSSKSNYGYTF
abundance: -
d_gene: -
v_gene: TRBV20-1
j_gene: TRBJ1-2

CDR3aa: CASSVDGGANPYNEQFF
abundance: -
d_gene: TRBD2
v_gene: TRBV9
j_gene: TRBJ2-1

CDR3aa: CASSRFSTGQDGANVLTF
abundance: few
d_gene: -
v_gene: TRBV19
j_gene: TRBJ2-6

CDR3aa: CASSLGVLTDTQYF
abundance: -
d_gene: -
v_gene: TRBV5-8
j_gene: TRBJ2-3

CDR3aa: CASSPPLTMNTEAFF
abundance: -
d_gene: -
v_gene: TRBV28
j_gene: TRBJ1-1

CDR3aa: CSAGVDEQYF
abundance: -
d_gene: -
v_gene: TRBV20-1
j_gene: TRBJ2-7

CDR3aa: CASRPGTAEETQYF
abundance: -
d_gene: TRBD1
v_gene: TRBV5-1
j_gene: TRBJ2-5

CDR3aa: CAISDALAGYEQYF
abundance: once
d_gene: TRBD2
v_gene: TRBV10-3
j_gene: TRBJ2-7

CDR3aa: CASSQLGVGNQPQHF
abundance: -
d_gene: -
v_gene: TRBV4-1
j_gene: TRBJ1-5

CDR3aa: CASSRGRTNTEAFF
abundance: -
d_gene: -
v_gene: TRBV18
j_gene: TRBJ1-1

CDR3aa: CASSKERGQVRAFF
abundance: -
d_gene: -
v_gene: TRBV21-1
j_gene: TRBJ1-1

CDR3aa: CASSPLAGEGTQYF
abundance: -
d_gene: TRBD2
v_gene: TRBV27
j_gene: TRBJ2-5

CDR3aa: CASSYGENQPQHF
abundance: few
d_gene: -
v_gene: TRBV5-6
j_gene: TRBJ1-5

CDR3aa: CASSVRANNSPLHF
abundance: -
d_gene: -
v_gene: TRBV2
j_gene: TRBJ1-6

CDR3aa: CASSVGRLEAFF
abundance: -
d_gene: -
v_gene: TRBV2
j_gene: TRBJ1-1

CDR3aa: CASSEFPSLAFF
abundance: -
d_gene: -
v_gene: TRBV6-1
j_gene: TRBJ1-1

CDR3aa: CASSIIAATGNTIYF
abundance: -
d_gene: -
v_gene: TRBV19
j_gene: TRBJ1-3

CDR3aa: CASSSTGTGASPLHF
abundance: -
d_gene: -
v_gene: TRBV27
j_gene: TRBJ1-6

CDR3aa: CASSEGGGLVKNIQYF
abundance: -
d_gene: TRBD2
v_gene: TRBV9
j_gene: TRBJ2-4